This passage covers 30 T cell receptor beta chains from one sample sequenced in a study of T cell responses to AZD1222 COVID-19 vaccine. Sequencing used immunoSEQ multiplex PCR; TCRdb keeps in-frame clones, though not all of them. The sample has fewer than 130,000 clones, roughly 89% seen once. Sequences were derived from peripheral blood, sampled 28 days after the second AZD1222 dose. The source of these receptors is an adult who received the AZD1222 COVID-19 vaccine.

The V call is TRBV3-1 (or the pseudogene TRBV3-2), the J call TRBJ1-1; 10 nucleotides agree with TRBD1. The CDR3 has 14 amino acids. Germline V gene data show CDR1 as LGHDT and CDR2 as YNNKEL (reference sequence). With V trimmed by 4 bases and J by 11 bases, 10 bases remained unmatched. For the CDR3, the DNA is TGTGCCAGCAGCCGTGGACAGGGGGATCGGAACGCTTTCTTT. This gives the protein CASSRGQGDRNAFF.

This CDR3 is CASSLGGGETQYF. As DNA, the CDR3 is TGTGCCAGCAGCTTAGGAGGCGGAGAGACCCAGTACTTC. The chain is built from TRBV11-3 and TRBJ2-5; D is unclear. V was pared by 1 base and J by 4 bases, with 7 bases between. CDR3 length equals 13 residues. The V gene's germline CDR1 is SGHNT and CDR2 YENEEA.

The chain links TRBV19 to TRBJ2-7; 7 bases are shared with TRBD1. CDR3 length: 15 residues. V dropped 5 bases and J dropped 2; count of bases not matched to a gene: 9. Germline V gene lookup returns CDR1 LNHDA and CDR2 SQIVND (reference sequence). In DNA, the CDR3 is TGTGCCAGTAGTGCACTCCGGGACAGTCCCTACGAGCAGTACTTC. It translates to CASSALRDSPYEQYF.

J is TRBJ1-2 and V is TRBV5-3; D possibly corresponds to TRBD1 (5 bases). TRBV5-3 qualifies as an ORF whose function is uncertain. The V gene lost 4 bases and the J gene lost 8 bases, with 18 bases spanning the gap. There are 14 residues in the CDR3. CDR3 region: CARSPDGDSSGYTF. The DNA for the CDR3 is TGTGCCAGAAGCCCGGACGGGGACTCGTCCGGCTACACCTTC.

This rearrangement joins TRBV5-1 to TRBJ2-3; 9 bases are shared with TRBD1. This CDR3 has 16 residues. Germline CDR1 and CDR2: SGHRS and YFSETQ. Trimming took 5 bases from V and 3 from J; bases not matched to a gene: 10. DNA of the CDR3: TGCGCCAGCAGTTTTACAGGGGGCGCAGGTACAGATACGCAGTATTTT. This encodes CASSFTGGAGTDTQYF.

The rearrangement uses TRBV19 and TRBJ1-2; 7 bases fit TRBD1. This CDR3 contains 14 residues. In germline, CDR1 is LNHDA, CDR2 SQIVND (reference sequence). The V segment lost 5 bases and the J segment 3 bases; nucleotides outside the gene matches: 6. The CDR3 coding sequence is TGTGCCAGTAGTCTCGGACAGGTTTACTATGGCTACACCTTC. Its protein product is CASSLGQVYYGYTF.

The count of this clone is one. The chain uses TRBV6-5 and TRBJ1-2; tentatively, D is TRBD1 (6 bases). CDR3 length equals 15 residues. Trimming took 6 bases from V and 4 from J, leaving 18 bases between them. Germline CDR1 and CDR2: MNHEY and SVGAGI. The CDR3 loop is CASSFAQDSIYGYTF. In DNA, the CDR3 is TGTGCCAGCAGCTTCGCCCAGGACAGCATCTATGGCTACACCTTC.

The V gene is TRBV6-5, the J gene TRBJ1-1, with D tentatively TRBD1 (5 bases). The CDR3 is made up of 16 amino acids. Trimming left V 0 bases short and J 10 bases short, with 21 bases between. Germline V gene lookup returns CDR1 MNHEY and CDR2 SVGAGI. The CDR3 is CASSYSRGGYRRGAFF. The CDR3 region has the DNA TGTGCCAGCAGTTACTCGAGGGGCGGCTATAGGCGGGGAGCTTTCTTT.

This clone came up once. V is TRBV28 and J is TRBJ1-1; 10 nucleotides match TRBD1. Unmatched junction bases numbered 14, after V lost 4 bases and J lost 3 bases. This CDR3 is built from 18 residues. CDR1 MDHEN and CDR2 SYDVKM come from the germline V gene. The CDR3 sequence: CASSSMQRQGARDTEAFF. CDR3 bases: TGTGCCAGCAGTTCTATGCAGAGACAGGGGGCGCGCGACACTGAAGCTTTCTTT.

This clone was found a few times. The chain links TRBV6-5 to TRBJ2-1; possibly TRBD2 for D (5 bases). Trimming took 6 bases from V and 9 from J, leaving 18 bases between them. Per the germline V gene, CDR1 is MNHEY and CDR2 is SVGAGI. The CDR3 spans 14 residues. The CDR3 sequence: CASSRGRGLGEQFF. Here the CDR3 DNA reads TGTGCCAGCAGCCGTGGGAGAGGTTTGGGTGAGCAGTTCTTC.

This clone has just a few counts. This chain uses TRBV2 with TRBJ1-2, with D unresolved. CDR1 is SNHLY, CDR2 FYNNEI, per germline. The CDR3 sequence is 17 residues long. V was clipped by 8 bases and J by 6 bases, with 28 bases between them. The CDR3 loop is CASSTNPSSRYSDGYTF. CDR3 DNA: TGTGCCAGCTCGACAAATCCTTCATCCCGTTATTCGGATGGCTACACCTTC. Combining the CDR3 with reference TRBV2 and TRBJ1-2 gives the whole variable domain EPEVTQTPSHQVTQMGQEVILRCVPISNHLYFYWYRQILGQKVEFLVSFYNNEISEKSEIFDDQFSVERPDGSNFTLKIRSTKLEDSAMYFCASSTNPSSRYSDGYTFGSGTRLTVV.

CDR3 coding DNA: TGTGCCAGCTCACCAACCAGGATCCAAGAGACCCAGTACTTC. Its protein is CASSPTRIQETQYF. The chain is built from TRBV18 and TRBJ2-5; D is unclear. CDR3 length: 14 residues. V was trimmed by 2 bases and J by 1 base, leaving 8 bases between them. Germline CDR1 is KGHSH and CDR2 is LQKENI.

In this sample, this clone turned up once. CDR3 residues: CASSDGLGMGETQYF. In nucleotides, the CDR3 is TGTGCCAGCAGTGACGGACTAGGGATGGGAGAGACCCAGTACTTC. The chain uses TRBV2 and TRBJ2-5, with 7 bases fitting TRBD2. Germline CDR1 reads SNHLY; CDR2 reads FYNNEI. Losses at the gene ends were 3 bases for V and 4 bases for J; bases not matched to a gene: 8. CDR3 size: 15 residues.

The V and J genes are TRBV7-9 and TRBJ1-4; D unclear. V lost 3 bases, J lost 3 bases, and 5 bases lay in between. The CDR3 contains 13 residues. Germline CDR1 and CDR2: SEHNR and FQNEAQ (reference sequence). In DNA form, the CDR3 reads TGTGCCAGCAGCTTTGGACCTAATGAAAAACTGTTTTTT. Translating it yields CASSFGPNEKLFF.

The rearrangement joins TRBV5-1 to TRBJ1-4; D call uncertain. Trimming shortened V by 4 bases and J by 5 bases, and 12 bases separated the two germline ends. This CDR3 has 14 amino acids. Germline CDR1 reads SGHRS; CDR2 reads YFSETQ. CDR3 sequence reads: CASSQGLENEKLFF. CDR3 DNA: TGCGCCAGCAGCCAAGGGTTAGAAAATGAAAAACTGTTTTTT.

This clone was observed a handful of times. V usage is TRBV28 and J usage is TRBJ1-1; D is ambiguous. The germline V and J ends were trimmed by 3 bases and 7 bases, with 15 bases remaining between them. The germline gives CDR1 MDHEN, CDR2 SYDVKM. The CDR3 extends over 14 amino acids. This CDR3 is CASSFVGRRGEAFF. The DNA of the CDR3 is TGTGCCAGCAGTTTTGTGGGTCGAAGAGGTGAAGCTTTCTTT.

This rearrangement joins TRBV2 to TRBJ2-2; 13 bases fit TRBD2. CDR1 is SNHLY and CDR2 is FYNNEI in the germline V gene. The CDR3 extends over 17 amino acids. With V trimmed by 6 bases and J by 3 bases, 7 bases remained unmatched. CDR3 loop: CASRGTSGNTYTGELFF. CDR3 in DNA: TGTGCCAGCAGGGGGACTAGCGGGAACACCTACACCGGGGAGCTGTTTTTT. Looking up the rest from reference TRBV2 and TRBJ2-2 gives the full variable domain: EPEVTQTPSHQVTQMGQEVILRCVPISNHLYFYWYRQILGQKVEFLVSFYNNEISEKSEIFDDQFSVERPDGSNFTLKIRSTKLEDSAMYFCASRGTSGNTYTGELFFGEGSRLTVL.

The chain carries TRBV5-4 and TRBJ1-2; unclear D gene. Per germline, CDR1 SGHNT and CDR2 YYREEE (reference sequence). The V and J ends lost 0 bases and 4 bases respectively, with 10 bases between them. The CDR3 is made up of 14 amino acids. The CDR3 sequence: CASSLGNTIYGYTF. The CDR3 DNA is TGTGCCAGCAGCTTGGGCAATACCATCTATGGCTACACCTTC.

This chain links TRBV27 with TRBJ1-1; tentative D call: TRBD1 (6 bases). Germline V gene lookup returns CDR1 MNHEY and CDR2 SMNVEV (reference sequence). V gave up 8 bases and J gave up 5 bases, with 15 bases separating them. This CDR3 is built from 13 residues. CDR3 residues: CASGRRGGTEAFF. CDR3 coding DNA: TGTGCCAGCGGCCGCAGGGGTGGGACTGAAGCTTTCTTT.

This chain links TRBV3-1 (or the pseudogene TRBV3-2) with TRBJ2-1; D tentatively fits TRBD1 or TRBD2 (5 bases each). There are 16 residues in the CDR3. CDR1 is LGHDT and CDR2 is YNNKEL in the germline V gene (reference sequence). Trimming cost V 4 bases and J 7 bases, with 20 bases left between them. CDR3 nucleotide sequence: TGTGCCAGCAGCCCGTTCTCGGGGCTAGCAATAAATGAGCAGTTCTTC. It yields the protein CASSPFSGLAINEQFF.

J is TRBJ2-1 and V is TRBV10-1; 14 bases line up with TRBD2. After removal of 4 bases from V and 2 bases from J, the junction contained 1 base not matched to a gene. The CDR3 covers 16 residues. The germline CDR1 and CDR2 sequences are WNHNN and SYGVQD (reference sequence). CDR3 coding DNA: TGCGCCAGCAGTGGGACTAGCGGGAGGCCCTACAATGAGCAGTTCTTC. Amino acids: CASSGTSGRPYNEQFF.

The chain recombines TRBV28 with TRBJ1-1, with D perhaps TRBD1 (6 bases). The CDR3 runs to 14 residues. Germline loops: CDR1 MDHEN, CDR2 SYDVKM. Trimming took off 9 bases at V and 4 bases at J, with 18 bases between the two ends. The CDR3 DNA sequence: TGTGCCAGTCTACGGGGGGGCGTAGGCACTGAAGCTTTCTTT. Protein: CASLRGGVGTEAFF.

This clone showed up just once. This chain's CDR3 is CASSTGTSNSPLHF. DNA for the CDR3: TGTGCCAGCAGCACCGGGACATCCAATTCACCCCTCCACTTT. The chain couples TRBV28 to TRBJ1-6; D is possibly TRBD1 (6 bases). Germline V gives CDR1 MDHEN, CDR2 SYDVKM. Trimming removed 6 bases at V and 7 bases at J, with 13 bases between. This CDR3 is 14 amino acids long.

The CDR3 is CASSGRNTGELFF. The CDR3, as DNA: TGTGCCAGTAGTGGGAGGAACACCGGGGAGCTGTTTTTT. V gene TRBV19 combines with J gene TRBJ2-2, with a tentative D call TRBD2 (5 bases). The CDR3 consists of 13 residues. Germline V gene sequence: CDR1 LNHDA, CDR2 SQIVND (reference sequence). Trimming shortened V by 5 bases and J by 1 base, and 5 bases separated the two germline ends.

The sample holds a few counts of this clone. CDR3 in DNA: TGTGCCAGCAGTCCCACGCTGGGGACCTATGGCTACACCTTC. Translated: CASSPTLGTYGYTF. The rearrangement joins TRBV28 to TRBJ1-2, with D possibly matching TRBD1 (5 bases). The V and J ends lost 5 bases and 4 bases respectively, with 14 bases between them. The CDR3 spans 14 residues. Germline V CDR1 and CDR2: MDHEN, SYDVKM.

V usage is TRBV14 and J usage is TRBJ2-6; 14 positions agree with TRBD2. The V segment lost 5 bases and the J segment 2 bases; nucleotides outside the gene matches: 8. The CDR3 runs 19 residues. Germline values: CDR1 SGHDN, CDR2 FVKESK. The DNA of the CDR3 is TGTGCCAGCAGCGCCGGACTAGCGGGAGGTTACGCTGGGGCCAACGTCCTGACTTTC. Translation gives CASSAGLAGGYAGANVLTF. Complete variable domain (other parts from reference TRBV14 and TRBJ2-6): EAGVTQFPSHSVIEKGQTVTLRCDPISGHDNLYWYRRVMGKEIKFLLHFVKESKQDESGMPNNRFLAERTGGTYSTLKVQPAELEDSGVYFCASSAGLAGGYAGANVLTFGAGSRLTVL.

CDR3 nucleotide sequence: TGTGCCAGCAGTTCGGGACAGGGGGTTGGAACTGAAGCTTTCTTT. Translation gives CASSSGQGVGTEAFF. The chain combines TRBV6-5 with TRBJ1-1; 11 bases match TRBD1. In germline, CDR1 is MNHEY, CDR2 SVGAGI. The CDR3 is 15 amino acids. V lost 4 bases, J lost 5 bases, and 6 bases stayed unmatched.

CDR3 DNA sequence: TGTGCCAGCTCACCACAGGGGGTGAACACTGAAGCTTTCTTT. Amino acid sequence: CASSPQGVNTEAFF. The gene calls are TRBV18 and TRBJ1-1, with D tentatively TRBD1 (6 bases). The V gene lost 1 base and the J gene lost 0 bases, with 6 bases spanning the gap. From germline, CDR1 is KGHSH and CDR2 LQKENI. The CDR3 is 14 residues long. The whole variable domain, remainder taken from reference TRBV18 and TRBJ1-1, is NAGVMQNPRHLVRRRGQEARLRCSPMKGHSHVYWYRQLPEEGLKFMVYLQKENIIDESGMPKERFSAEFPKEGPSILRIQQVVRGDSAAYFCASSPQGVNTEAFFGQGTRLTVV.

The rearrangement links TRBV5-5 to TRBJ1-2; D is perhaps TRBD1 (6 bases). Germline assignment: CDR1 SGHKS and CDR2 YYEKEE (reference sequence). Trimming pared 1 base from V and 2 bases from J, leaving 12 bases between. CDR3 length: 15 residues. The CDR3 region is CASSLWGGENYGYTF. The CDR3 bases are TGTGCCAGCAGCTTGTGGGGGGGCGAGAACTATGGCTACACCTTC.

This clone appeared a single time. The chain recombines TRBV4-1 with TRBJ2-2, with 9 bases identical to TRBD1. This CDR3 has 15 residues. Germline assignment: CDR1 MGHRA and CDR2 YSYEKL. Trimming at V came to 4 bases and at J to 1 base, leaving 1 base not matched to a gene. CDR3 in amino acids: CASSRGQGNTGELFF. CDR3 coding DNA: TGCGCCAGCAGCCGGGGACAGGGGAACACCGGGGAGCTGTTTTTT.